This T cell receptor (beta chain) was identified during a study of shared clonotypes between healthy human individuals. About the research overall: Donor ages ranged 18 to 49 years: a couple of women, three men.

This clone was detected only a few times. Unmatched junction bases numbered 7, after V lost 1 base and J lost 7 bases. Germline assignment: CDR1 SGHTA and CDR2 FQGNSA. This CDR3 has 15 amino acids. At the deep level, the assay was run. Unsorted PBMC replicate PCRs drew on 250 to 300 ng DNA, representing 30,000 to 35,000 T cell genomes. Ten immunoSEQ deep assay plates were used to sequence unsorted PBMC DNA. Profiling relied on immunoSEQ multiplex PCR, and the TCRdb table lists in-frame clones only, not all of them. The sample comprises about 480,000 clones, 60% to 80% of which are singletons, and about 12% rests with the top ten.

The chain has TRBV7-2 and TRBJ2-7, with TRBD2 identical over 10 bases. The receptor was derived from a woman in her thirties or forties in good health. Some clones in this sample may be carry-over from other donors' samples. The sequencing input was PBMCs. Written as DNA, the CDR3 is TGTGCCAGCAGCTTAGATCTAGCGGGGGTTGATGAGCAGTACTTC. It encodes CASSLDLAGVDEQYF.